This T cell receptor (beta chain) was retrieved from a study of T cell therapy after organ transplantation. Turning to this clone: As yet, its antigen is unknown.

Using immunoSEQ multiplex PCR, the repertoire was profiled, and TCRdb retains in-frame clones only, with some absent. The sample carries about 50,000 clones, over 90% recorded once. V dropped 10 bases and J dropped 11; count of bases not matched to a gene: 13. This CDR3 is 13 amino acids long. Germline V CDR1 and CDR2: SNHLY, FYNNEI. The J gene is TRBJ2-5, the V gene TRBV2; 10 positions agree with TRBD2. Sequencing was performed on CD8+ T cells from blood, taken before autologous CMV-specific T cell therapy. This TCR was recovered from a human patient who had received a solid organ transplant and had CMV disease. The CDR3 DNA reads as TGTGCCAACAACAAAGCGGGAGGGTTTGAGCAGTACTTC. Its translation is CANNKAGGFEQYF.